Presented here are 21 T cell receptor beta chains from one specimen sequenced in a study of T cells expressing NK-cell markers. No DNA is given; TCRdb re-called the 5' RACE reads and lists each CDR3 protein once. The table lists a few hundred thousand distinct CDR3 sequences. The material sequenced was blood T cells: a sorted CD56 or NKG2C T cell subset, CD4+ or CD8+ T cells, or bulk PBMC T cells (not recorded which). The receptors derive from a man aged 18 to 69 in good health.

The chain is built from TRBV18 and TRBJ2-7; TCRdb's D gene call, TRBD1, goes unchecked for lack of DNA. The germline gives CDR1 KGHSH, CDR2 LQKENI. CDR3 length: 15 residues. The CDR3 sequence is CASSKDRGYPYEQYF.

The rearrangement joins TRBV3-1 to TRBJ2-5; absent DNA, TCRdb's TRBD2 call cannot be checked. This CDR3 comprises 14 residues. Germline lookup yields CDR1 LGHDT and CDR2 YNNKEL (reference sequence). The CDR3: CASSKGTSQRTQYF.

V usage is TRBV7-3 and J usage is TRBJ2-2. From germline, CDR1 is SGHTA and CDR2 FQGTGA. CDR3 length: 14 residues. CDR3 region: CASSKNTVTGELFF.

This rearrangement joins TRBV19 to TRBJ1-2. Germline assignment: CDR1 LNHDA and CDR2 SQIVND (reference sequence). The CDR3 consists of 12 residues. The CDR3 loop reads CASNWRNYGYTF.

This rearrangement joins TRBV3-1 to TRBJ2-7; there is no DNA to check the TCRdb D call of TRBD1. The CDR3 is 14 residues long. Germline CDR1 and CDR2: LGHDT and YNNKEL (reference sequence). CDR3 sequence reads: CASSGGANLDEQYF.

This chain uses TRBV6-1 with TRBJ2-7; the D call of TRBD1 rests on TCRdb alone, since no DNA is present to check it. The CDR3 sequence is 15 residues long. CDR1 MNHNS and CDR2 SASEGT come from the germline V gene. This chain's CDR3 is CASRPDRGKTWEQYF.

The chain uses TRBV7-9 and TRBJ2-1; no DNA is available, so the TRBD2 call from TCRdb remains unchecked. The CDR3 contains 17 residues. CDR1 and CDR2 from the germline V gene are SEHNR and FQNEAQ (reference sequence). The CDR3 spells CASSSGGRLAGPNEQFF. The full variable domain, completed using reference TRBV7-9 and TRBJ2-1, is DTGVSQNPRHKITKRGQNVTFRCDPISEHNRLYWYRQTLGQGPEFLTYFQNEAQLEKSRLLSDRFSAERPKGSFSTLEIQRTEQGDSAMYLCASSSGGRLAGPNEQFFGPGTRLTVL.

The rearrangement links TRBV20-1 to TRBJ2-5; TCRdb reports TRBD2, a call that lacks DNA to check it against. Germline V gene data show CDR1 as DFQATT and CDR2 as SNEGSKA (reference sequence). The CDR3 has 17 amino acids. The CDR3 sequence is CSASTVTSGAIQETQYF.

V and J are TRBV3-1 and TRBJ2-7. The CDR3 spans 16 residues. From germline, CDR1 is LGHDT and CDR2 YNNKEL (reference sequence). The CDR3 loop reads CASSQVLSGRLYEQYF.

The gene calls are TRBV14 and TRBJ2-7; TCRdb picks TRBD1, but there is no DNA to check that call. Germline CDR1 reads SGHDN; CDR2 reads FVKESK. This CDR3 contains 13 residues. The CDR3 spells CASSLRGRGEQYF.

The chain's CDR3 is CASSPRRDRAYEQYF. V and J are TRBV27 and TRBJ2-7; no DNA is available, so the TRBD1 call from TCRdb remains unchecked. The CDR3 runs to 15 residues. In germline, CDR1 is MNHEY, CDR2 SMNVEV (reference sequence).

The chain couples TRBV6-5 to TRBJ2-1; absent DNA, TCRdb's TRBD1 call cannot be checked. The CDR3 has 16 amino acids. CDR1 MNHEY and CDR2 SVGAGI come from the germline V gene. The CDR3 here is CASSYMDRDPYNEQFF.

The chain links TRBV2 to TRBJ2-7; the D call from TCRdb, TRBD2, cannot be confirmed without DNA. Per germline, CDR1 SNHLY and CDR2 FYNNEI. The CDR3 consists of 16 residues. The CDR3 here is CASSDLAGGLPYEQYF.

The chain carries TRBV9 and TRBJ2-5; absent DNA, TCRdb's TRBD2 call cannot be checked. This CDR3 spans 16 amino acids. Germline CDR1 SGDLS, CDR2 YYNGEE. CDR3 in amino acids: CASSVEGSGHKETQYF.

The V call is TRBV19, the J call TRBJ1-4; TCRdb selects TRBD1, and the lack of DNA leaves this call unchecked. Germline V CDR1 and CDR2: LNHDA, SQIVND (reference sequence). The CDR3 loop spans 14 amino acids. CDR3 amino acids: CASSIDGNREKLFF.

The genes are TRBV15 and TRBJ2-1; the D call from TCRdb, TRBD1, cannot be confirmed without DNA. The CDR3 covers 17 residues. In germline, CDR1 is LNHNV, CDR2 YYDKDF (reference sequence). The CDR3 loop is CATSGVTQGQGYNEQFF.

The J gene is TRBJ2-5, the V gene TRBV6-1; the D call of TRBD2 rests on TCRdb alone, since no DNA is present to check it. CDR3 size: 15 residues. Per germline, CDR1 MNHNS and CDR2 SASEGT. The CDR3 loop is CASTPFSGGPGTQYF.

The genes are TRBV6-1 and TRBJ2-5; TCRdb indicates TRBD1, and absent DNA this call remains unverified. CDR1 MNHNS and CDR2 SASEGT come from the germline V gene. CDR3 size: 14 residues. The CDR3 sequence: CASSTYDSQETQYF.

This chain connects TRBV12-3 or TRBV12-4 to TRBJ2-3; the D call of TRBD2 rests on TCRdb alone, since no DNA is present to check it. This CDR3 has 19 amino acids. CDR3 loop: CASSLAEGYLARLTDTQYF.

The chain is built from TRBV7-9 and TRBJ1-6; TCRdb lists TRBD1, though no DNA is available to test this call. CDR3 size: 15 residues. CDR1 is SEHNR and CDR2 is FQNEAQ in the germline V gene (reference sequence). The CDR3 loop is CASSTGASYNSPLHF. The complete variable domain, with remaining parts taken from reference TRBV7-9 and TRBJ1-6, reads DTGVSQNPRHKITKRGQNVTFRCDPISEHNRLYWYRQTLGQGPEFLTYFQNEAQLEKSRLLSDRFSAERPKGSFSTLEIQRTEQGDSAMYLCASSTGASYNSPLHFGNGTRLTVT.

The rearrangement uses TRBV7-4 and TRBJ2-1; TCRdb returns TRBD2, unconfirmable since there is no DNA. The CDR3 is 17 residues long. Germline V CDR1 and CDR2: SGHVT, SQSDAQ. The CDR3 sequence: CASTFSSLTGTYNEQFF.